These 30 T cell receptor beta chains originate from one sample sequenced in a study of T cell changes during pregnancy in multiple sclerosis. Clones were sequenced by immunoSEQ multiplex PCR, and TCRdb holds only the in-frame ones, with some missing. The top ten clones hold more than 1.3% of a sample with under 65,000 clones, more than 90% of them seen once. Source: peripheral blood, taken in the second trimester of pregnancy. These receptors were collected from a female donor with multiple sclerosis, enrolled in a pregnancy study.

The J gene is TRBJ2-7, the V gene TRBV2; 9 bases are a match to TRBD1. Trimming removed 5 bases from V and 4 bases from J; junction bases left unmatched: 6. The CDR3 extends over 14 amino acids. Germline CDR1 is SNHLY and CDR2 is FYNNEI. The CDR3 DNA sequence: TGTGCCAGCAGTAGACAGGGGGATTGGTACGAGCAGTACTTC. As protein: CASSRQGDWYEQYF.

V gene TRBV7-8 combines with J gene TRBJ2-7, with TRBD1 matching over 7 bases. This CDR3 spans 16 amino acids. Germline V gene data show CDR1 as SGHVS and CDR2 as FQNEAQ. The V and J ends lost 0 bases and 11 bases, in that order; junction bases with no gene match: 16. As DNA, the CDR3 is TGTGCCAGCAGCTTAGCGGCCATCAGACCACAGGGGAATGAGTACTTC. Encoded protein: CASSLAAIRPQGNEYF.

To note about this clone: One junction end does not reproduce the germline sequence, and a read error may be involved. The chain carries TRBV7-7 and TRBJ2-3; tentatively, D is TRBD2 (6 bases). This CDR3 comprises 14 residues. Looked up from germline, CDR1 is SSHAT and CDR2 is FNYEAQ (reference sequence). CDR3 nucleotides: TGTGCTAGCAGCTCGGGACTGGCCACGGATACGCAGTATTTT. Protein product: CASSSGLATDTQYF.

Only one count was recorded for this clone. This chain's CDR3 is CASSQRQAGQVGYTF. CDR3 coding DNA: TGCGCCAGCAGCCAAAGACAGGCTGGGCAGGTTGGCTACACCTTC. The rearrangement joins TRBV4-1 to TRBJ1-2, with D possibly TRBD1 on 6 matching bases. V lost 2 bases to trimming and J lost 7 bases, with 17 bases between them. Germline V gene data show CDR1 as MGHRA and CDR2 as YSYEKL. This CDR3 has 15 amino acids.

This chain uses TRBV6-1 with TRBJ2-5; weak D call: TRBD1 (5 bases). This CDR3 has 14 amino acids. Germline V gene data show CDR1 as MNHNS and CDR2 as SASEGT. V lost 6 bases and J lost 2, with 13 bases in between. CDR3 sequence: CASSEVKGQETQYF. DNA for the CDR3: TGTGCCAGCAGCGAGGTGAAGGGGCAAGAGACCCAGTACTTC.

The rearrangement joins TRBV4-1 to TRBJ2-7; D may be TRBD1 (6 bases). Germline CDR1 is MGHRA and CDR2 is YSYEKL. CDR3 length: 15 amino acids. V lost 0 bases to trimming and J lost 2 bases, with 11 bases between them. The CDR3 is CASSQDNGQPYEQYF. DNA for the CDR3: TGCGCCAGCAGCCAAGATAACGGACAGCCCTACGAGCAGTACTTC.

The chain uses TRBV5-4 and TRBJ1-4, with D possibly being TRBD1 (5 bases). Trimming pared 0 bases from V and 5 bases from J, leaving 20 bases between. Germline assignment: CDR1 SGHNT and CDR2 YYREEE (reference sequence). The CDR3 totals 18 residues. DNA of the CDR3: TGTGCCAGCAGCTTGGCAGCCGGACCCAGGGCTAGGAATGAAAAACTGTTTTTT. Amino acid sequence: CASSLAAGPRARNEKLFF.

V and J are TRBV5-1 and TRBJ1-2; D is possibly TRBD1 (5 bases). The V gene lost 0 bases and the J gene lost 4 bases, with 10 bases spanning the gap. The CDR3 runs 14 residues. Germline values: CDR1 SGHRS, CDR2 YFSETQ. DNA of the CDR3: TGCGCCAGCAGCTTGGATCAGGGCCCCTATGGCTACACCTTC. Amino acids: CASSLDQGPYGYTF.

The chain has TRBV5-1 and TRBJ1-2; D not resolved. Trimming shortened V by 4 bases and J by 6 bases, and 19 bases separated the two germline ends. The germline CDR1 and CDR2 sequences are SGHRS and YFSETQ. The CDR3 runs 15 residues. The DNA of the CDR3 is TGCGCCAGCAGCCCGCGGGTCCCTGAGGTTGATGGCTACACCTTC. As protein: CASSPRVPEVDGYTF.

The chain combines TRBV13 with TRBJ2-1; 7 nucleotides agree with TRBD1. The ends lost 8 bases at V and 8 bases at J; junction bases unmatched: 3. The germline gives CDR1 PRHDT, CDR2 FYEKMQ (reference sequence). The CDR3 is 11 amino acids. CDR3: CASGTGDEQFF. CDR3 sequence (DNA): TGTGCCAGCGGTACAGGGGATGAGCAGTTCTTC.

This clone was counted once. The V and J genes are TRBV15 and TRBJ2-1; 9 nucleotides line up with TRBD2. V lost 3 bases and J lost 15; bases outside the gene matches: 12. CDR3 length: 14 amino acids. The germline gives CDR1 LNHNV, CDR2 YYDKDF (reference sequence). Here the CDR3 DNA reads TGTGCCACCAGCAGCCCCGTTGGGCTAGCGGGACTGTTCTTC. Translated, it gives CATSSPVGLAGLFF. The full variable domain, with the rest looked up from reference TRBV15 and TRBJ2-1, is DAMVIQNPRYQVTQFGKPVTLSCSQTLNHNVMYWYQQKSSQAPKLLFHYYDKDFNNEADTPDNFQSRRPNTSFCFLDIRSPGLGDTAMYLCATSSPVGLAGLFFGPGTRLTVL.

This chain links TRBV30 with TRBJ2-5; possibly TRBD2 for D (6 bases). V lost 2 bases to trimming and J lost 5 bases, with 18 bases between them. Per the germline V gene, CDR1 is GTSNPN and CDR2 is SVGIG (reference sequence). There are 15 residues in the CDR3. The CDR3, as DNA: TGTGCCTGGAGTACGAAAATAGCGGTTGGGGAGACCCAGTACTTC. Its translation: CAWSTKIAVGETQYF.

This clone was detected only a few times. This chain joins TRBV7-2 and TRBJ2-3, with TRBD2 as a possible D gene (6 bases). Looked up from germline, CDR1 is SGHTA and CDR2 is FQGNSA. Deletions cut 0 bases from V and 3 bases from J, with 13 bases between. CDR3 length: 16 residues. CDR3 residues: CASSLAMGGMTDTQYF. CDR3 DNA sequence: TGTGCCAGCAGCTTAGCTATGGGCGGGATGACAGATACGCAGTATTTT.

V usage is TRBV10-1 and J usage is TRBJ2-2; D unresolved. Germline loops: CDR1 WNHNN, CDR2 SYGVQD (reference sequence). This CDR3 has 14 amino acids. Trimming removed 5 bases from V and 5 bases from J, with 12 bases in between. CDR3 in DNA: TGCGCCAGCAGTCGAACAGAAGGAACCGGGGAGCTGTTTTTT. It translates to CASSRTEGTGELFF.

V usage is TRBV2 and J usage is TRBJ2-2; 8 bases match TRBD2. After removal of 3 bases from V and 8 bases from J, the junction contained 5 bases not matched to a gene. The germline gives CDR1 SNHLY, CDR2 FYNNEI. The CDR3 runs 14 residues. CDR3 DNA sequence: TGTGCCAGCAGTGACGCGGGGGGCGGAGGGGAGCTGTTTTTT. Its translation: CASSDAGGGGELFF.

Written as DNA, the CDR3 is TGTGCCACCAGCCCAACCATAAGGACAGGGCCCTACGAGCAGTACTTC. Translating gives CATSPTIRTGPYEQYF. The chain recombines TRBV15 with TRBJ2-7, with 8 nucleotides matching TRBD1. Unmatched junction bases numbered 11, after V lost 5 bases and J lost 2 bases. Germline loops: CDR1 LNHNV, CDR2 YYDKDF (reference sequence). This CDR3 contains 16 residues.

The CDR3 DNA follows: TGTGCCAGTCACAGGGGGGCAATGAACACTGAAGCTTTCTTT. Protein: CASHRGAMNTEAFF. This chain links TRBV19 with TRBJ1-1; 8 nucleotides line up with TRBD1. The CDR3 has 14 residues. The germline V gene encodes CDR1 LNHDA and CDR2 SQIVND (reference sequence). The J segment lost 0 bases and the V segment lost 8 bases, leaving 5 bases of the junction unmatched.

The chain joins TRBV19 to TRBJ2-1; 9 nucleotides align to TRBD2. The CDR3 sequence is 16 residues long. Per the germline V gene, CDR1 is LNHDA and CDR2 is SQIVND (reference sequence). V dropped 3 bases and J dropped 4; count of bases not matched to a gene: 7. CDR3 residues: CASSIIGSGGYNEQFF. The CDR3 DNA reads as TGTGCCAGTAGTATTATTGGTAGCGGGGGTTACAATGAGCAGTTCTTC.

The CDR3: CASSPGTGLVDTEAFF. In nucleotides, the CDR3 is TGTGCCAGCAGCCCGGGGACAGGGCTGGTGGACACTGAAGCTTTCTTT. The chain is built from TRBV7-9 and TRBJ1-1, with 9 bases matching TRBD1. CDR1 SEHNR and CDR2 FQNEAQ come from the germline V gene (reference sequence). V was pared by 5 bases and J by 3 bases, with 10 bases of the junction left unmatched. The CDR3 extends over 16 amino acids. The full variable domain, rest sourced from reference TRBV7-9 and TRBJ1-1, is DTGVSQNPRHKITKRGQNVTFRCDPISEHNRLYWYRQTLGQGPEFLTYFQNEAQLEKSRLLSDRFSAERPKGSFSTLEIQRTEQGDSAMYLCASSPGTGLVDTEAFFGQGTRLTVV.

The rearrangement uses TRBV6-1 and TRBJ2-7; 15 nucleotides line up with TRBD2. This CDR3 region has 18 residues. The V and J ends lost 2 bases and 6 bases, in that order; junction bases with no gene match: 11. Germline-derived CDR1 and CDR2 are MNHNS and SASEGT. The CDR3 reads CASSETQGLAGGRGEQYF. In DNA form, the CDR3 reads TGTGCCAGCAGTGAAACACAGGGACTAGCGGGAGGTCGTGGCGAGCAGTACTTC.

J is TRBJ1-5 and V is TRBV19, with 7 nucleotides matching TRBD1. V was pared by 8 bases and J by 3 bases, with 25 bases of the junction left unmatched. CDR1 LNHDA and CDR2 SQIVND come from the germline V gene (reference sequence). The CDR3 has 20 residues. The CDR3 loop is CASSRKTGLFRLFYNQPQHF. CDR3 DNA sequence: TGTGCCAGTTCCAGAAAGACAGGGTTATTTCGGCTTTTTTACAATCAGCCCCAGCATTTT.

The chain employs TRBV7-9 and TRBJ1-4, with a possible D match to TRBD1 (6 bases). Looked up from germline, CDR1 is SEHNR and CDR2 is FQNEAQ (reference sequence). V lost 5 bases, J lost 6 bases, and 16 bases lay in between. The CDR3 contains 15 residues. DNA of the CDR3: TGTGCCAGCAGCCAATTTGGGGGGGCGGATGAAAAACTGTTTTTT. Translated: CASSQFGGADEKLFF.

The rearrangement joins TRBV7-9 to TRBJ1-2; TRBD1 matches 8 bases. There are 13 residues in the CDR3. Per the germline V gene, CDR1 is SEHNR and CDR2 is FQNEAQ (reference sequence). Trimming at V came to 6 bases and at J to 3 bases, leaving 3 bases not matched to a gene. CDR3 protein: CASRGQAHYGYTF. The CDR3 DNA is TGTGCCAGCAGGGGACAGGCCCACTATGGCTACACCTTC.

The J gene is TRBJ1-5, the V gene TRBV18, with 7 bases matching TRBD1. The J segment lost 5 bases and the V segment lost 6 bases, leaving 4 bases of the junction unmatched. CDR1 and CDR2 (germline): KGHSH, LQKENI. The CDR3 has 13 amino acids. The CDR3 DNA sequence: TGTGCCAGCTCGTATACAGGGGATCAGCCCCAGCATTTT. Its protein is CASSYTGDQPQHF. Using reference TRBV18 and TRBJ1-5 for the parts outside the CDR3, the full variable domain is NAGVMQNPRHLVRRRGQEARLRCSPMKGHSHVYWYRQLPEEGLKFMVYLQKENIIDESGMPKERFSAEFPKEGPSILRIQQVVRGDSAAYFCASSYTGDQPQHFGDGTRLSIL.

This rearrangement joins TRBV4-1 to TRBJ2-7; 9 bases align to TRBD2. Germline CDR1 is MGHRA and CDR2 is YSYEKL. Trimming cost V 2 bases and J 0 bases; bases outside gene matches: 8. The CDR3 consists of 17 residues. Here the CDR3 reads CASSQRVAGEISYEQYF. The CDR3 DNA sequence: TGCGCCAGCAGCCAAAGGGTAGCGGGAGAAATCTCCTACGAGCAGTACTTC.

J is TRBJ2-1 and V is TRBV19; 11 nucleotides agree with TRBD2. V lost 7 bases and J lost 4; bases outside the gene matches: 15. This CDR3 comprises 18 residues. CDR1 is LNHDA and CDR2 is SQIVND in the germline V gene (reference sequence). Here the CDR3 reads CASTPKGASGRIYNEQFF. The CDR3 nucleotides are TGTGCCAGTACCCCCAAAGGGGCTAGCGGGAGGATTTACAATGAGCAGTTCTTC.

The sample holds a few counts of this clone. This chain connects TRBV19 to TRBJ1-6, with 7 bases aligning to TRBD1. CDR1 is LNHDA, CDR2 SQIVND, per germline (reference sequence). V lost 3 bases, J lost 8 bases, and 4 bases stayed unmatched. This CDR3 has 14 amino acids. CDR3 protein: CASSIGGGDSPLHF. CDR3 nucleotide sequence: TGTGCCAGTAGTATCGGAGGGGGCGATTCACCCCTCCACTTT.

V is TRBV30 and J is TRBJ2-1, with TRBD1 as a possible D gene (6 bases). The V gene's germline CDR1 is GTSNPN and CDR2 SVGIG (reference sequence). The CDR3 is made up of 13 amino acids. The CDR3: CAFTGTTYNEQFF. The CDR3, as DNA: TGTGCATTCACCGGGACAACATACAATGAGCAGTTCTTC.

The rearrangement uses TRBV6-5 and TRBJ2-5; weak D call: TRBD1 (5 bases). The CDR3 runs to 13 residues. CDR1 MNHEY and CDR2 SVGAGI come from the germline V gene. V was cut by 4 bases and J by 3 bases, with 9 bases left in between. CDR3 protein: CASSSPGKETQYF. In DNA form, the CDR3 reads TGTGCCAGCAGTTCCCCAGGGAAAGAGACCCAGTACTTC.

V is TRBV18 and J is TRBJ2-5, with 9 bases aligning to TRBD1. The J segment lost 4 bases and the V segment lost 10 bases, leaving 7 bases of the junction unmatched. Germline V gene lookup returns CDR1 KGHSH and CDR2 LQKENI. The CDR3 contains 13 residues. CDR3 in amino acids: CATQGQGTETQYF. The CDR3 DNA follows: TGTGCCACACAAGGACAGGGGACAGAGACCCAGTACTTC.